The clone carrying this T cell receptor (beta chain) came up a few times. These data come from a study of control samples from healthy donors and cancer patients. Repertoires were generated with immunoSEQ multiplex PCR, while TCRdb's copy carries only in-frame clones and drops some. This table holds over 60,000 clones, about 87% found once. This CDR3 contains 16 residues. From germline, CDR1 is LNHDA and CDR2 SQIVND (reference sequence). Between the trimmed V and J ends, which lost 3 bases and 7 bases, there was a span of 20 bases. The clonotype comes from a woman aged 60 to 75 with head and neck cancer. The source material was PBMCs. V gene TRBV19 combines with J gene TRBJ2-3; D unclear. CDR3: CASSIEASANHNTQYF. In nucleotides, the CDR3 is TGTGCCAGTAGTATTGAGGCGAGCGCTAATCACAATACGCAGTATTTT.